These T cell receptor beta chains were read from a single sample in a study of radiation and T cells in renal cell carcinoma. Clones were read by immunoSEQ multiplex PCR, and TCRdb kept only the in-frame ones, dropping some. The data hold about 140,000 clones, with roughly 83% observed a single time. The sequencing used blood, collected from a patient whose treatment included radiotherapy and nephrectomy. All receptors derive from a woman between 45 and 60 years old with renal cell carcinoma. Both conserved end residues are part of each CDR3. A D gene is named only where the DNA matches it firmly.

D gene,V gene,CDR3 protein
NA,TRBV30,CAWSGGREGYTF
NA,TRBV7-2,CASSSIQGGREKLFF
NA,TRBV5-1,CASNRGGATYEQYF
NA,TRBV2,CASTKGVLAGEQYF
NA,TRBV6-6,CASSYLPPKNTGELFF
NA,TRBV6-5,CASSYTDSGQGYTF
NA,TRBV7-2,CASSLRQWNEQYF
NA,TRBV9,CASSVSRADTEAFF
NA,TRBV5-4,CASSLGERSSYEQYF
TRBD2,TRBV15,CATSSGRANEQFF
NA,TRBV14,CASSRAVGRWDEQYF
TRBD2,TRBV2,CASTKRSGGNEQFF
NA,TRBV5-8,CASSLPNYGYTF
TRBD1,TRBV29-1,CSVEARDRGYEQYF
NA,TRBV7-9,CASSPPEAEAFF
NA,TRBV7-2,CASSPGVDEQFF
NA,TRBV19,CASSIGSIGQPQHF
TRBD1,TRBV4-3,CASSQNRGDGGYTF
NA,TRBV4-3,CASSQDNAGGQPQHF
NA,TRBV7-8,CASEIPPDGYTF
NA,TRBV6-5,CASSYLGRSTGELFF
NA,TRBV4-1,CASSQGRGIDQPQHF
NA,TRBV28,CASSLGNLGEQYF
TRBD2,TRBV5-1,CASSLDGGNTDTQYF
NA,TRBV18,CASSATTEGRGEQYF
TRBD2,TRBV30,CAWSHQGLAGGLDEQFF
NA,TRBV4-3,CASSQEWQPQETQYF
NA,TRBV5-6,CASSLAGNSPLHF
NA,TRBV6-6,CASSYGSSTMNTEAFF
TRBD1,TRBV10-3,CAISDTGARTDEQYF
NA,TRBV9,CASSVEASGLSYEQYF
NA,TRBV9,CASSVGQIARSGANVLTF
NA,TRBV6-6,CASRGPNEQYF
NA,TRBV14,CASSQRRFYGYTF